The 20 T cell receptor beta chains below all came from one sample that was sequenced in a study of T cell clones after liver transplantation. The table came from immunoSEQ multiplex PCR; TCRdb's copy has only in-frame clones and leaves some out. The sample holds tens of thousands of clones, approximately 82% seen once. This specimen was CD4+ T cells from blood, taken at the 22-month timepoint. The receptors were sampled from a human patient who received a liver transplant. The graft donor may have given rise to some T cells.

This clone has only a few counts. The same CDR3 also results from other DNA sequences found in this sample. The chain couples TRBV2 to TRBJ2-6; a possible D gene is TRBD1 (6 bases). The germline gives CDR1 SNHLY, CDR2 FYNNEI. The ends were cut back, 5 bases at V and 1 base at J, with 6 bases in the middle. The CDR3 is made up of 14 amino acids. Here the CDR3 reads CASSTGSGANVLTF. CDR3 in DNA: TGTGCCAGCAGTACAGGGTCTGGGGCCAACGTCCTGACTTTC. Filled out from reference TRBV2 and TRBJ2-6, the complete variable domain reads EPEVTQTPSHQVTQMGQEVILRCVPISNHLYFYWYRQILGQKVEFLVSFYNNEISEKSEIFDDQFSVERPDGSNFTLKIRSTKLEDSAMYFCASSTGSGANVLTFGAGSRLTVL.

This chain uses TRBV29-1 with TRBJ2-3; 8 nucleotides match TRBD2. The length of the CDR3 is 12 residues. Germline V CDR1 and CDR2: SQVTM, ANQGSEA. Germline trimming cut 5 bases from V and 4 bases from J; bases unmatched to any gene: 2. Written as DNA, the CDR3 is TGCAGCGTTAAAGCGGGGGCAGATACGCAGTATTTT. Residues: CSVKAGADTQYF.

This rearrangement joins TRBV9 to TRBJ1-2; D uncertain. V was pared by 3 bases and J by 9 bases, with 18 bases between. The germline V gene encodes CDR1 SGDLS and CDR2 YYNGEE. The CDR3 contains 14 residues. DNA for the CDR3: TGTGCCAGCAGCGGACGGAGGCCTGACAATAGCTACACCTTC. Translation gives CASSGRRPDNSYTF.

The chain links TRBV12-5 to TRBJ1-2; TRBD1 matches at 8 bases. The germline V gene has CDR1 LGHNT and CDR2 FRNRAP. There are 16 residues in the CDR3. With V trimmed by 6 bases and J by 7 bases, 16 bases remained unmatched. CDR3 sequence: CASGPGQGTVRGGYTF. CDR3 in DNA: TGTGCTAGTGGGCCCGGACAGGGAACGGTTCGGGGTGGCTACACCTTC.

The CDR3 loop is CASSPGEGYEKLFF. The CDR3 coding sequence is TGTGCCAGCAGTCCGGGTGAGGGGTATGAAAAACTGTTTTTT. The rearrangement links TRBV7-2 to TRBJ1-4; tentative D call: TRBD1 (5 bases). The CDR3 totals 14 residues. Germline CDR1 reads SGHTA; CDR2 reads FQGNSA. V was cut by 6 bases and J by 6 bases, with 14 bases left in between.

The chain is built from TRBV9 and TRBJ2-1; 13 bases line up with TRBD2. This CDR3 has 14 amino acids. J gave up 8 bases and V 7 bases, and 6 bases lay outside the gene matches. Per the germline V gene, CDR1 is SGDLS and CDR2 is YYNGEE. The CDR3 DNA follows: TGTGCCAGCGGCAGGACTAGCGGGGGAGATGAGCAGTTCTTC. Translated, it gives CASGRTSGGDEQFF.

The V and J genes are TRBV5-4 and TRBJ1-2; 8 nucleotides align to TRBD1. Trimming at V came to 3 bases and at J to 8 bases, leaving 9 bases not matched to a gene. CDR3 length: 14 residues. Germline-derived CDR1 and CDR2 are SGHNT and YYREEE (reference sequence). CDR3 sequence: CASSSKQGGWGYTF. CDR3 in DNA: TGTGCCAGCAGCTCCAAACAGGGGGGATGGGGCTACACCTTC. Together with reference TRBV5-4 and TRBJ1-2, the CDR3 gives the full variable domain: ETGVTQSPTHLIKTRGQQVTLRCSSQSGHNTVSWYQQALGQGPQFIFQYYREEENGRGNFPPRFSGLQFPNYSSELNVNALELDDSALYLCASSSKQGGWGYTFGSGTRLTVV.

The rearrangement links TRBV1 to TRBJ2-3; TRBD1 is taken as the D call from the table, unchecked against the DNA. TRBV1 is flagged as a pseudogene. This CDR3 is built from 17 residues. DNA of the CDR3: TGCACCAGCAGCCAAGACTCCGGCAGGGGGTTCGCAGATACGCAGTATTTT. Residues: CTSSQDSGRGFADTQYF.

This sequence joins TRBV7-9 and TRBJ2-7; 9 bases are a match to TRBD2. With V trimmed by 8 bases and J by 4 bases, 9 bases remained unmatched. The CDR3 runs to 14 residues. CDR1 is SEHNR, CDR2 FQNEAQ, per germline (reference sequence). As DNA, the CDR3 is TGTGCCAGCGTCTCTAGCGGGATCGATTACGAGCAGTACTTC. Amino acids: CASVSSGIDYEQYF.

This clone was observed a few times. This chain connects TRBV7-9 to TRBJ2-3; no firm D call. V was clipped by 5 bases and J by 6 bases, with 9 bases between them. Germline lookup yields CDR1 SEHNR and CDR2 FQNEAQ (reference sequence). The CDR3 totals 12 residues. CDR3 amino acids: CASSLTADTQYF. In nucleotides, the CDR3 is TGTGCCAGCAGCCTAACGGCTGATACGCAGTATTTT.

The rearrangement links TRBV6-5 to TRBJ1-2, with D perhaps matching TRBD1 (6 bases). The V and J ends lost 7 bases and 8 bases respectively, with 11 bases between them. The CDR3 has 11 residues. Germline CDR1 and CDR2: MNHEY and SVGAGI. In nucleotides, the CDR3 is TGTGCCAGCAAGGGGGTGCAAGGCTACACCTTC. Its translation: CASKGVQGYTF.

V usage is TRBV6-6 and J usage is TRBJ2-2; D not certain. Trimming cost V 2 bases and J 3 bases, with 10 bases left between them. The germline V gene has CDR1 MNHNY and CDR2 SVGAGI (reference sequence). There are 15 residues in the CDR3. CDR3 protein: CASSYRTIDTGELFF. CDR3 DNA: TGTGCCAGCAGTTACAGGACCATAGACACCGGGGAGCTGTTTTTT.

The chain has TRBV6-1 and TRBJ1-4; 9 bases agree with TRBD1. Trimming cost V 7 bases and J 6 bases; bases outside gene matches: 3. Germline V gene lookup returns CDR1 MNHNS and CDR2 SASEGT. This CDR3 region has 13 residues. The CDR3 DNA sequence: TGTGCCAGCATGAGGGACAGGGATGAAAAACTGTTTTTT. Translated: CASMRDRDEKLFF.

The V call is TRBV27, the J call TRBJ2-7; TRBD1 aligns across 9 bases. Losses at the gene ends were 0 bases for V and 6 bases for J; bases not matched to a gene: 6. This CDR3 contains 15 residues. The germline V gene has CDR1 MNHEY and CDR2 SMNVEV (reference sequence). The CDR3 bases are TGTGCCAGCAGTTTATCGCGGACAGGGGCAAGCGAGCAGTACTTC. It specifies CASSLSRTGASEQYF.

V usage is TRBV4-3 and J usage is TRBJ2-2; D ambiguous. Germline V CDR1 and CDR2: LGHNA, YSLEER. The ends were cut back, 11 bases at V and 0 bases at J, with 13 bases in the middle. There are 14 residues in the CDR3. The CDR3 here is CASRLRPNTGELFF. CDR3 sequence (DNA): TGCGCCTCTAGACTCCGCCCGAACACCGGGGAGCTGTTTTTT.

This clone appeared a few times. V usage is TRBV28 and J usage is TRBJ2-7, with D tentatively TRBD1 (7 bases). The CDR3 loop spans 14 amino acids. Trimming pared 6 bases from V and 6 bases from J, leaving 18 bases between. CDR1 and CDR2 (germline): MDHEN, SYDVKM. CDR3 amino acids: CASSTGDSPSEQYF. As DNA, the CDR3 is TGTGCCAGCAGCACGGGGGACAGTCCTTCCGAGCAGTACTTC.

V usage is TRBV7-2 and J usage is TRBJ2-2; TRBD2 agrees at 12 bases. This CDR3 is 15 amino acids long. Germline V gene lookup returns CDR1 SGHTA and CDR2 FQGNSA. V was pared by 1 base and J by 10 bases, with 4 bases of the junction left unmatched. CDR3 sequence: CASSLVASGRAELFF. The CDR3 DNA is TGTGCCAGCAGCTTAGTTGCTAGCGGGAGGGCGGAGCTGTTTTTT.

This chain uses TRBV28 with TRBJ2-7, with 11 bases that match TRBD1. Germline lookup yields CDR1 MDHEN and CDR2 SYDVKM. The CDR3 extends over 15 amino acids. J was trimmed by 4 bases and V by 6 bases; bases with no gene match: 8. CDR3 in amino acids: CASRSSGTGGYEQYF. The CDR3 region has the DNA TGTGCCAGCAGGAGTTCTGGGACAGGGGGTTACGAGCAGTACTTC.

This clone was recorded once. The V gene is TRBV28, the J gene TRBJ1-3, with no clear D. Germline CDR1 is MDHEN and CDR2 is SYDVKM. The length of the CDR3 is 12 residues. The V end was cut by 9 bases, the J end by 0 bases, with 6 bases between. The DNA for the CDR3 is TGTGCCAGTTTAAGCTCTGGAAACACCATATATTTT. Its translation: CASLSSGNTIYF.

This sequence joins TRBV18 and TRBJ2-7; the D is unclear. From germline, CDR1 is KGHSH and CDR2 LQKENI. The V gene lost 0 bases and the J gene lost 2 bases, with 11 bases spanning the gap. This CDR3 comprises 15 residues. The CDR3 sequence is CASSPPGKSTYEQYF. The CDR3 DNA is TGTGCCAGCTCACCACCGGGGAAAAGCACCTACGAGCAGTACTTC.